Shown below are 3 T cell receptor beta chains from a single sample sequenced in a study of T cell responses to AZD1222 COVID-19 vaccine. Only in-frame clones appear in the TCRdb table, and some are missing; sequencing was by immunoSEQ multiplex PCR. Of 150,000 to 200,000 clones in the sample, 85% to 95% were seen once. Sample: peripheral blood, taken on day 0 of AZD1222 vaccination. These receptors came from an adult in good health.

The rearrangement uses TRBV11-2 and TRBJ1-2; D gene unclear. This CDR3 region has 13 residues. The V gene's germline CDR1 is SGHAT and CDR2 FQNNGV. V gave up 2 bases and J gave up 8 bases, with 12 bases separating them. In nucleotides, the CDR3 is TGTGCCAGCAGCTTAAGTGGCGCCCAAGGCTACACCTTC. This sequence encodes CASSLSGAQGYTF.

The chain uses TRBV11-2 and TRBJ2-1; 7 bases are a match to TRBD2. The CDR3 contains 16 residues. The V gene's germline CDR1 is SGHAT and CDR2 FQNNGV. Germline trimming cut 1 base from V and 0 bases from J; bases unmatched to any gene: 3. Here the CDR3 DNA reads TGTGCCAGCAGCTTAGTAGGCGGGGGCTCCTACAATGAGCAGTTCTTC. This encodes CASSLVGGGSYNEQFF.

This clone was observed once. The chain carries TRBV5-1 and TRBJ2-7, with D perhaps TRBD1 (6 bases). Germline V gene sequence: CDR1 SGHRS, CDR2 YFSETQ. V was cut by 6 bases and J by 6 bases, with 22 bases left in between. The CDR3 runs 15 residues. The chain's CDR3 is CASNRSPGQTVEQYF. CDR3 coding DNA: TGCGCCAGCAACCGATCGCCGGGACAAACGGTCGAGCAGTACTTC.